This note documents a single TCR beta chain sequence. Antigen specificity is unknown. This sample was taken from a study of cytomegalovirus exposure and HLA in healthy donors. The study, taken as a whole, reports: A prior analysis recorded that most TCR beta V segments were productive about 90% or about 30% of the time. Being indistinguishable, some V segments were excluded, TRBV6-2 and TRBV6-3 among them. Diagnosis of cytomegalovirus status made by the classifier reportedly showed high specificity and sensitivity.

The CDR3 contains 13 residues. Trimming cost V 11 bases and J 3 bases, with 14 bases left between them. The germline V gene has CDR1 MNHNS and CDR2 SASEGT. The PCR employed 60 Vbeta primers together with 13 Jbeta primers. Profiled with immunoSEQ multiplex PCR; TCRdb holds only in-frame clones, not every one. Here the sample spans 100,000 to 150,000 clones, 80% being singletons. Source material: PBMCs. The chain couples TRBV6-1 to TRBJ2-1, with D perhaps TRBD1 (5 bases). This TCR came from a man aged 30-40 years in good health and CMV-seronegative. CDR3 sequence (DNA): TGTGCCCTCAGGGCCTTCTTCTACAATGAGCAGTTCTTC. It is translated as CALRAFFYNEQFF.